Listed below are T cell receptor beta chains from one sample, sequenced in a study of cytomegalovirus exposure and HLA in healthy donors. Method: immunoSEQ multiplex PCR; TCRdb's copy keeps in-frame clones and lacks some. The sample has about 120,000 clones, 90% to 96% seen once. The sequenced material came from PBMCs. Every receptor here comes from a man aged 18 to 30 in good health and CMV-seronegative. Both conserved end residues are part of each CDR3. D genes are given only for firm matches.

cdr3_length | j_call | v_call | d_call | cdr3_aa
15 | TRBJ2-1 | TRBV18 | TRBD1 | CASSPTGGPYNEQFF
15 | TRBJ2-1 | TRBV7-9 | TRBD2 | CASSLVLGGRHEQFF
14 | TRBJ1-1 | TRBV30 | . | CAFAREVANTEAFF
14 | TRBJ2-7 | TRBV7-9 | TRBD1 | CASSSRDSPYEQYF
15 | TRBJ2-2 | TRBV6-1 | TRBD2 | CASSEASGSTGELFF
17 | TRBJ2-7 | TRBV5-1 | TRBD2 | CASSPRFRLAGDYEQYF
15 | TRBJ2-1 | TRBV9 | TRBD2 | CASSALADAYNEQFF
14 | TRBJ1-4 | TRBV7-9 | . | CASSPRGTNEKLFF
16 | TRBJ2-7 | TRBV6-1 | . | CASSETLGAPIDEQYF
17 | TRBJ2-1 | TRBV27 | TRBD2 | CASRRGLAGGLHNEQFF
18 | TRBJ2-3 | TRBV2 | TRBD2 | CASSEALTSGKITDTQYF
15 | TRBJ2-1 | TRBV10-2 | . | CASDRWESSYNEQFF
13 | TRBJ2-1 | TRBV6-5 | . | CASRLSSYNEQFF
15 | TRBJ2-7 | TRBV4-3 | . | CASSQVRRFPYEQYF
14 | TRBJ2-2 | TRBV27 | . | CASSFDSPTGELFF
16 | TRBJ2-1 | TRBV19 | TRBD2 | CASSVHSGNSYNEQFF
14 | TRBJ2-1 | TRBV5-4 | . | CASSLGGPTGEQFF
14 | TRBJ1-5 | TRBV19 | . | CASSIQGFLQPQHF
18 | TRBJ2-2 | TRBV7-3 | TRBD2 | CASSLNPRGGAIAGELFF
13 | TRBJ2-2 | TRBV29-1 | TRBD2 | CSLRTSGMGELFF
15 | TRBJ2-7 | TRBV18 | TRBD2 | CASSPGRGAGYEQYF
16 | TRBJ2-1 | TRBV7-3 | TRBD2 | CASSSETSGGYNEQFF
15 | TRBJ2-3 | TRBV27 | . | CASSLYLGYTDTQYF
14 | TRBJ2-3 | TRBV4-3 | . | CASSQEVGADTQYF
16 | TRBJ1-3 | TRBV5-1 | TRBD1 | CASSLAGQVSGNTIYF
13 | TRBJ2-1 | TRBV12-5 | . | CASGLVTYNEQFF
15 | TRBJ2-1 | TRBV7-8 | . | CASSLGWGTRNEQFF
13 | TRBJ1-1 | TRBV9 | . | CASRDSMNTEAFF
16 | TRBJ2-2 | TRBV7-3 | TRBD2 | CASSPPAGGPTGELFF
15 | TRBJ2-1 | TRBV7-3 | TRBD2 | CASSLRASGIHEQFF
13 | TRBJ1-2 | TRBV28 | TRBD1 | CATRFTGGGGYTF
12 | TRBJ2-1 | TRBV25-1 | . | CASRGGYNEQFF
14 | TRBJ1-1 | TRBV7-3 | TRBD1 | CASSYDRVGTEAFF
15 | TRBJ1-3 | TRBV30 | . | CAWKRGLMSGNTIYF
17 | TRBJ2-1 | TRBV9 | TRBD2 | CASSDPGLAGEPYEQFF
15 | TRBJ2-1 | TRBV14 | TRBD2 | CASSLGTSSLGEQFF
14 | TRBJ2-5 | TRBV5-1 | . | CASSLVQGQETQYF
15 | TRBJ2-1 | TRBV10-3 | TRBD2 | CAISETSGEGNEQFF
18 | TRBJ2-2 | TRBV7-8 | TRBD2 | CASSLFLAGAGGTGELFF
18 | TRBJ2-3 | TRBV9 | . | CASSVATEGHSAADTQYF
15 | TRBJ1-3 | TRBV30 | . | CAWSVRGGSGNTIYF
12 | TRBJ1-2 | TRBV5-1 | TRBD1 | CASSSGGHGYTF
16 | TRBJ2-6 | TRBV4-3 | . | CASSQDTAPGANVLTF
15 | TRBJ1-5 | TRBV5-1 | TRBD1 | CASSLGTGGNQPQHF
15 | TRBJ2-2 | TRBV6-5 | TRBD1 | CASSYDRAATGELFF